A selection of T cell receptor beta chains follows, all from one sample in a study of beta chain features in type 1 diabetes. The method was immunoSEQ multiplex PCR; TCRdb's version includes in-frame clones alone and lacks a portion of them. Of tens of thousands of clones in the sample, just under 45% were seen once. The sample consisted of stem cell memory CD4+ T cells from blood. Receptor source: a man younger than 45 with type 1 diabetes. Both conserved end residues are part of each CDR3. The D gene is left open where the match is weak. Only part of the rows carry a size: once, few, many, or a class if the clone is expanded.

NA	NA	TRBV7-2	TRBJ1-5	TGTGCCAGCAGTCAAGAAGGGGTGGGCAATCAGCCCCAGCATTTT	CASSQEGVGNQPQHF
NA	TRBD2	TRBV28	TRBJ2-5	TGTGCCAGCAGTTTGCGGGAGCAGTACTTC	CASSLREQYF
NA	TRBD2	TRBV5-1	TRBJ2-5	TGCGCCAGCAGCTTGGTGCGGGTAGCGGGAGCTGAGACCCAGTACTTC	CASSLVRVAGAETQYF
NA	TRBD1	TRBV5-1	TRBJ1-5	TGCGCCAGCAGCTTGGACCACTCTCTTCGGACAGGGAACAATCAGCCCCAGCATTTT	CASSLDHSLRTGNNQPQHF
few	TRBD1	TRBV5-1	TRBJ2-2	TGCGCCAGCAGCTTCCCCCGGGACAGCGGGGAGCTGTTTTTT	CASSFPRDSGELFF
NA	NA	TRBV27	TRBJ2-1	TGTGCCAGCAGGGCAACGGGGAGACACGATGAGCAGTTCTTC	CASRATGRHDEQFF
once	NA	TRBV11-2	TRBJ2-7	TGTGCCAGCAGCTGGGGCTTTAAGTACGAGCAGTACTTC	CASSWGFKYEQYF
NA	TRBD2	TRBV27	TRBJ2-5	TGTGCCAGCAGTTCAGAGGGGAGCGGGGACTTCCAAGAGACCCAGTACTTC	CASSSEGSGDFQETQYF
once	TRBD1	TRBV7-3	TRBJ1-2	TGTGCCAGCAGCTTAGGACAGGGGAACTATGGCTACACCTTC	CASSLGQGNYGYTF
NA	TRBD2	TRBV19	TRBJ2-2	TGTGCCAGTAGTATACTTCTAGCGGGAGTAATGACCGGGGAGCTGTTTTTT	CASSILLAGVMTGELFF
NA	NA	TRBV28	TRBJ1-2	TGTGCCAGCAGTTCTCAGGTCGGTGGCTACACCTTC	CASSSQVGGYTF
few	NA	TRBV7-9	TRBJ2-3	TGTGCCAGCAGCGGATCGGGGGGCCCAGATACGCAGTATTTT	CASSGSGGPDTQYF
NA	TRBD1	TRBV18	TRBJ1-4	TGTGCCAGCTCACCTCGACAGGGGGCGGAGGTTGAAAAACTGTTTTTT	CASSPRQGAEVEKLFF
NA	NA	TRBV5-1	TRBJ1-2	TGCGCCAGCAGCGGGGCAGGGGCGGCCTATGGCTACACCTTC	CASSGAGAAYGYTF
few	NA	TRBV7-9	TRBJ2-1	TGTGCCAGCAGCTTAGAGGCAGGGAAACAGTTCTTC	CASSLEAGKQFF
NA	NA	TRBV19	TRBJ1-5	TGTGCCAGTAGTCGGACACATAGCAATCAGCCCCAGCATTTT	CASSRTHSNQPQHF
few	NA	TRBV28	TRBJ2-7	TGTGCCAGCAGTTCCCGGGACACCTCCTCCTACGAGCAGTACTTC	CASSSRDTSSYEQYF
few	TRBD1	TRBV11-2	TRBJ2-1	TGTGCCAGCAGCTCGAGGACAGGGGGCAATGAGCAGTTCTTC	CASSSRTGGNEQFF
NA	NA	TRBV30	TRBJ1-6	TGTGCCTGGAGTGTGGGGCTCGGTTCACCCCTCCACTTT	CAWSVGLGSPLHF
NA	NA	TRBV2	TRBJ1-2	TGTGCCACCTTCCTCGAGATTTCCTATGGCTACACCTTC	CATFLEISYGYTF
few	TRBD2	TRBV11-1	TRBJ2-1	TGTGCCAGCAGCTATGAGCGGGAGATTGAGCAGTTCTTC	CASSYEREIEQFF
few	NA	TRBV4-1	TRBJ2-4	TGCGCCAGCAGTCTATTCGTGGGGGCCCAAAACATTCAGTACTTC	CASSLFVGAQNIQYF
NA	NA	TRBV7-9	TRBJ2-1	TGTGCCAGCAGCTTAGACACGAATGAGCAGTTCTTC	CASSLDTNEQFF
NA	NA	TRBV2	TRBJ2-7	TGTGCCAGCACCCGAGGCAGGGGCAGCTCCTACGAGCAGTACTTC	CASTRGRGSSYEQYF
NA	NA	TRBV28	TRBJ1-3	TGTGCCAGCAGCCGAATAAACAGGGTGGGAAACACCATATATTTT	CASSRINRVGNTIYF
few	TRBD1	TRBV4-1	TRBJ2-2	TGCGCCAGCAGCACAGGGGGGACCGGGGAGCTGTTTTTT	CASSTGGTGELFF
NA	NA	TRBV28	TRBJ2-3	TGTGCCAGCAGAGCGGTAGATACGCAGTATTTT	CASRAVDTQYF
few	TRBD1	TRBV19	TRBJ2-2	TGTGCCAGTAGTGCGACAGGGAGTACCGGGGAGCTGTTTTTT	CASSATGSTGELFF
NA	NA	TRBV9	TRBJ2-1	TGTGCCAGCAGCCCGAGAGCCTCTAGGCGGAACAATGAGCAGTTCTTC	CASSPRASRRNNEQFF
few	NA	TRBV5-4	TRBJ2-1	TGTGCCAGCAGCGGCGGGACAGCCTACAATGAGCAGTTCTTC	CASSGGTAYNEQFF
NA	NA	TRBV7-9	TRBJ2-5	TGTGCCAGCGAGCGGGCCGGGGAAGAGACCCAGTACTTC	CASERAGEETQYF
NA	NA	TRBV2	TRBJ1-2	TGTGCCAGCAGTGAAGACGGACAGTTCTATGGCTACACCTTC	CASSEDGQFYGYTF
NA	NA	TRBV6-5	TRBJ2-7	TGTGCCAGCAGTTACTCGAGTCACGGAGCCTACGAGCAGTACTTC	CASSYSSHGAYEQYF
few	NA	TRBV7-9	TRBJ2-2	TGTGCCAGCAGCTTCAGGTTAATGAACACCGGGGAGCTGTTTTTT	CASSFRLMNTGELFF
few	NA	TRBV6-6	TRBJ2-5	TGTGCCAGCAAGCACAGGGTTGGCCAAGAGACCCAGTACTTC	CASKHRVGQETQYF
few	NA	TRBV6-5	TRBJ1-5	TGTGCCAGCAGTTACTCCAGCCAGGGTGCCCAGCCCCAGCATTTT	CASSYSSQGAQPQHF
NA	TRBD1	TRBV11-2	TRBJ2-1	TGTGCCAGCAGCTTTACTCCGGGACAGAACTATGAGCAGTTCTTC	CASSFTPGQNYEQFF
NA	NA	TRBV6-5	TRBJ1-4	TGTGCCAGCAGTTACTCAGGGGTTAATGAAAAACTGTTTTTT	CASSYSGVNEKLFF